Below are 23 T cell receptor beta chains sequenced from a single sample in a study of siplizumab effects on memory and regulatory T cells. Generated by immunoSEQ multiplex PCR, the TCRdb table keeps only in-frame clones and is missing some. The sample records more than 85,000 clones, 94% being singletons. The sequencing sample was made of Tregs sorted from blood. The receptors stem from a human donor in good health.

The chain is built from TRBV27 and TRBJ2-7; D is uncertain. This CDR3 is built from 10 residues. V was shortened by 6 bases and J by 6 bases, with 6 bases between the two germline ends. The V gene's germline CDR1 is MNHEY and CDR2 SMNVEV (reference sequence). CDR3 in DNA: TGTGCCAGCAGACTGAGCGAGCAGTACTTC. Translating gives CASRLSEQYF.

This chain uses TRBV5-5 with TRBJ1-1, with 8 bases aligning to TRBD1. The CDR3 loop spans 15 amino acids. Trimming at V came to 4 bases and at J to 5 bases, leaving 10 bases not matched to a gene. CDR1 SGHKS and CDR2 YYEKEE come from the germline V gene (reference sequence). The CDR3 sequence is CASSPGQGNPTEAFF. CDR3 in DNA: TGTGCCAGCAGCCCAGGACAGGGTAACCCAACTGAAGCTTTCTTT.

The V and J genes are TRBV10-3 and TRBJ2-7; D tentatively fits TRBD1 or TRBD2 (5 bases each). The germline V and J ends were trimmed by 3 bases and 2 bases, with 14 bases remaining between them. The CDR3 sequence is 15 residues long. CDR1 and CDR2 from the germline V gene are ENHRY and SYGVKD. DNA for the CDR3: TGTGCCATCAGTGATGTGAGGGACGGTCCCTACGAGCAGTACTTC. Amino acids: CAISDVRDGPYEQYF.

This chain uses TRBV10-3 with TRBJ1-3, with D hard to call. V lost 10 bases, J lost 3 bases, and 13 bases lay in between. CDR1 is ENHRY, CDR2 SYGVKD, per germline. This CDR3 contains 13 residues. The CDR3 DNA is TGTGCCAGCGTACAGTATTTTGGAAACACCATATATTTT. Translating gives CASVQYFGNTIYF.

CDR3 loop: CASSSLGGDGYTF. For the CDR3, the DNA is TGCGCCAGCAGCTCCCTGGGGGGTGACGGCTACACCTTC. The rearrangement uses TRBV5-1 and TRBJ1-2; D possibly corresponds to TRBD1 (5 bases). The CDR3 has 13 amino acids. Per germline, CDR1 SGHRS and CDR2 YFSETQ. The V and J ends lost 3 bases and 8 bases respectively, with 14 bases between them. The full variable domain, in which reference TRBV5-1 and TRBJ1-2 provide the parts outside the CDR3, is KAGVTQTPRYLIKTRGQQVTLSCSPISGHRSVSWYQQTPGQGLQFLFEYFSETQRNKGNFPGRFSGRQFSNSRSEMNVSTLELGDSALYLCASSSLGGDGYTFGSGTRLTVV.

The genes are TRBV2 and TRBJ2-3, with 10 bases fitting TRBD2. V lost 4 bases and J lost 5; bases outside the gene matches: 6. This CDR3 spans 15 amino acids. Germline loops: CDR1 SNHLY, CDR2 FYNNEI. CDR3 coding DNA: TGTGCCAGCAGTGTCCTAGCGGGAGTGGGAGATACGCAGTATTTT. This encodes CASSVLAGVGDTQYF.

DNA of the CDR3: TGTGCCAGCAGTTACGGGACAGGGGGCTACAATGAGCAGTTCTTC. It specifies CASSYGTGGYNEQFF. The chain has TRBV6-6 and TRBJ2-1; TRBD1 agrees at 11 bases. V was clipped by 2 bases and J by 3 bases; unmatched bases: 0. CDR3 length: 15 amino acids. Germline assignment: CDR1 MNHNY and CDR2 SVGAGI (reference sequence).

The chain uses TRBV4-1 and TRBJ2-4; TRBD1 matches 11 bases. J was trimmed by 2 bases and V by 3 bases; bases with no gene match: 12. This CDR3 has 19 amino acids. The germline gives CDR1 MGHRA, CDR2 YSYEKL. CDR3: CASSHDPGQGAMTKNIQYF. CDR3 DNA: TGCGCCAGCAGCCATGACCCCGGACAGGGGGCGATGACCAAAAACATTCAGTACTTC.

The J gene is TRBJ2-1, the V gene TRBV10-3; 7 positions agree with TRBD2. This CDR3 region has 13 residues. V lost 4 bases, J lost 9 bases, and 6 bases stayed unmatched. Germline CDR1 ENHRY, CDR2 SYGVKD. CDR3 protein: CAISGGGGGEQFF. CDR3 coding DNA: TGTGCCATCAGTGGAGGTGGGGGGGGTGAGCAGTTCTTC.

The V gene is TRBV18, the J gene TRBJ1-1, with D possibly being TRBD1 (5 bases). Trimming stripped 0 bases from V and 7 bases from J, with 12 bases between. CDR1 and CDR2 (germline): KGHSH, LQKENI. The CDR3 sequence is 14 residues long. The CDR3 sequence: CASSPPAGHHEAFF. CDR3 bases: TGTGCCAGCTCACCACCGGCTGGACACCATGAAGCTTTCTTT.

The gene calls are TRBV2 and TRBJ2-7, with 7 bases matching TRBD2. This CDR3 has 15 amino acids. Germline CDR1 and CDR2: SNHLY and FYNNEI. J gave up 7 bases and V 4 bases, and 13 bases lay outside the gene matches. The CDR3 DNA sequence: TGTGCCAGCAGTGGGACCGTCCTCTCGGGGGGAGAGCAGTACTTC. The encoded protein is CASSGTVLSGGEQYF.

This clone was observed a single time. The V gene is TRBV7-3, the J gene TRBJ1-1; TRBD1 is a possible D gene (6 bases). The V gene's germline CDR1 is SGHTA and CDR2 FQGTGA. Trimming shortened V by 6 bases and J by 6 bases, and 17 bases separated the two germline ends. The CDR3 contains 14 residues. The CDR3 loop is CASSHRTAMAEAFF. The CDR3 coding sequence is TGTGCCAGCAGTCATAGGACAGCGATGGCTGAAGCTTTCTTT.

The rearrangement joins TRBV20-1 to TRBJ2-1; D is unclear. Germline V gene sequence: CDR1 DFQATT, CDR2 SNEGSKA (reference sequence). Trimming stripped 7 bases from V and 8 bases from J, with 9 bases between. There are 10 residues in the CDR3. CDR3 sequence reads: CSVGFHEQFF. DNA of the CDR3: TGCAGTGTAGGGTTCCATGAGCAGTTCTTC.

The CDR3 is CASSLRIRVNTEAFF. CDR3 in DNA: TGTGCCAGCAGCTTAAGGATTAGAGTGAACACTGAAGCTTTCTTT. The chain has TRBV7-9 and TRBJ1-1; no clear D gene. The CDR3 contains 15 residues. V was trimmed by 2 bases and J by 0 bases, leaving 10 bases between them. CDR1 and CDR2 (germline): SEHNR, FQNEAQ (reference sequence).

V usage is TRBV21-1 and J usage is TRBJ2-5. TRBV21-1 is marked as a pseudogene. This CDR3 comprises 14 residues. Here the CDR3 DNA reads TGTGCCACCGAAACAAAAGGGAGACAGGAGACCCAGTACTTC. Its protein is CATETKGRQETQYF.

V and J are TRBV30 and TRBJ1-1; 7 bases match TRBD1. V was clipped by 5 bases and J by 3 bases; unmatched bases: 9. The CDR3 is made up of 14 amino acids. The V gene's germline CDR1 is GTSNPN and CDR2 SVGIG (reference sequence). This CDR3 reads CAWDVTGAHTEAFF. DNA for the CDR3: TGTGCCTGGGACGTTACAGGGGCCCACACTGAAGCTTTCTTT.

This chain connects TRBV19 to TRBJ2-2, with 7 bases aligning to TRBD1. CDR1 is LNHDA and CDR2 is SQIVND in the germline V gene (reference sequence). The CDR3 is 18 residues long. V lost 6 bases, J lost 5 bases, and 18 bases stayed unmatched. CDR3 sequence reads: CASRKPKGAGLITGELFF. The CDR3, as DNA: TGTGCCAGTAGGAAGCCGAAGGGGGCGGGCCTCATAACCGGGGAGCTGTTTTTT. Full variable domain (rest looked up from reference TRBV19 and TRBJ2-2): DGGITQSPKYLFRKEGQNVTLSCEQNLNHDAMYWYRQDPGQGLRLIYYSQIVNDFQKGDIAEGYSVSREKKESFPLTVTSAQKNPTAFYLCASRKPKGAGLITGELFFGEGSRLTVL.

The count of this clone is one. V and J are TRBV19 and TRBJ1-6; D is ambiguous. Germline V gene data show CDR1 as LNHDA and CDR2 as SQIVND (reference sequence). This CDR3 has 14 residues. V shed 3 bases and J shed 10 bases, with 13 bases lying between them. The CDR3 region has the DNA TGTGCCAGTAGTATCCGGGAAAGGGTATCACCCCTCCACTTT. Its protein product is CASSIRERVSPLHF.

DNA for the CDR3: TGTGCCATCAGGCCCAGGGGGGAAGGCTACACCTTC. It codes for CAIRPRGEGYTF. This chain links TRBV10-3 with TRBJ1-2; 7 nucleotides align to TRBD1. The CDR3 sequence is 12 residues long. Trimming took 6 bases from V and 8 from J; bases not matched to a gene: 6. Germline V CDR1 and CDR2: ENHRY, SYGVKD.

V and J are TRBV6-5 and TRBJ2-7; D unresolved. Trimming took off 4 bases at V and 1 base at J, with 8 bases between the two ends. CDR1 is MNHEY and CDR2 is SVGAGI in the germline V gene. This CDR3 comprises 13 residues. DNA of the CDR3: TGTGCCAGCAGTTCGAGTGGGTCCTACGAGCAGTACTTC. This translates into CASSSSGSYEQYF.

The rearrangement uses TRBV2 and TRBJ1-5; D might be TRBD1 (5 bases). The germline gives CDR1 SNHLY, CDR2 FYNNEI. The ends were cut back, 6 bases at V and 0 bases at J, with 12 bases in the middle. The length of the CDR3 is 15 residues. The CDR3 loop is CASSKQDLSNQPQHF. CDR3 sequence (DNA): TGTGCCAGCAGCAAACAGGATCTTAGCAATCAGCCCCAGCATTTT.

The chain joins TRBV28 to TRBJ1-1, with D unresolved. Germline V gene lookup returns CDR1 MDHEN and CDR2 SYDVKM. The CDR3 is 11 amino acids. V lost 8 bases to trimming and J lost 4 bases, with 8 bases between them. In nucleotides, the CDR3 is TGTGCCAGCGAGGGCAGCACTGAAGCTTTCTTT. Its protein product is CASEGSTEAFF.

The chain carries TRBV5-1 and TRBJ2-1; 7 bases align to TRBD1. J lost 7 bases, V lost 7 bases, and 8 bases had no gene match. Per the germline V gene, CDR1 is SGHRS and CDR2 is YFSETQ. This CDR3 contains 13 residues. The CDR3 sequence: CASRQGRRNEQFF. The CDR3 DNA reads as TGCGCCAGCCGACAGGGTAGGAGAAATGAGCAGTTCTTC.